One and the same sample provided the 19 T cell receptor beta chains below, sequenced in a study of Ad26.COV2.S vaccination and SARS-CoV-2 variants. Described treatment: roughly 19 received Ad26.COV2.S at low or high dose, single or two shots; about 5 received placebo; per-sample allocation not given. Day 63 after the first injection of vaccine or placebo was the sampling time. TCRdb keeps only in-frame clones here, not all; method: immunoSEQ multiplex PCR. The sample has some 320,000 clones, approximately 80% seen once. The sequencing here drew on peripheral blood, taken in a trial of Ad26.COV2.S vaccine versus placebo. Source of these receptors: a person between 18 and 60 years old who received the Ad26.COV2.S COVID-19 vaccine or a placebo.

V and J are TRBV28 and TRBJ2-1; D is unclear. The V gene lost 6 bases and the J gene lost 6 bases, with 15 bases spanning the gap. Germline assignment: CDR1 MDHEN and CDR2 SYDVKM. CDR3 length: 14 residues. The CDR3, as DNA: TGTGCCAGCAGATCTCCCGGGTTTTTCAATGAGCAGTTCTTC. Translating it yields CASRSPGFFNEQFF.

The V gene is TRBV2, the J gene TRBJ1-5; TRBD1 agrees at 7 bases. Germline loops: CDR1 SNHLY, CDR2 FYNNEI. Germline trimming cut 7 bases from V and 1 base from J; bases unmatched to any gene: 1. This CDR3 has 13 amino acids. The DNA of the CDR3 is TGTGCCAGCAAACAGGGGAGCAATCAGCCCCAGCATTTT. Its protein product is CASKQGSNQPQHF.

The V call is TRBV20-1, the J call TRBJ2-7; no firm D call. The CDR3 covers 10 residues. The V and J ends lost 8 bases and 1 base respectively, with 6 bases between them. Germline CDR1 and CDR2: DFQATT and SNEGSKA (reference sequence). The CDR3 bases are TGCAGTCTCCAATCCTACGAGCAGTACTTC. It yields the protein CSLQSYEQYF.

The chain links TRBV5-1 to TRBJ1-3; D perhaps matches TRBD1 (5 bases). Deletions cut 0 bases from V and 0 bases from J, with 7 bases between. Germline CDR1 is SGHRS and CDR2 is YFSETQ. The CDR3 runs 15 residues. The CDR3 spells CASSLEGDSGNTIYF. CDR3 coding DNA: TGCGCCAGCAGCTTGGAAGGGGACTCTGGAAACACCATATATTTT. The whole variable domain, filled in from reference TRBV5-1 and TRBJ1-3, reads KAGVTQTPRYLIKTRGQQVTLSCSPISGHRSVSWYQQTPGQGLQFLFEYFSETQRNKGNFPGRFSGRQFSNSRSEMNVSTLELGDSALYLCASSLEGDSGNTIYFGEGSWLTVV.

This clone was recorded only once. The gene calls are TRBV5-1 and TRBJ1-3; the D is unclear. Between the trimmed V and J ends, which lost 0 bases and 0 bases, there was a span of 7 bases. This CDR3 region has 15 residues. Germline V gives CDR1 SGHRS, CDR2 YFSETQ. CDR3 loop: CASSLGLPSGNTIYF. CDR3 nucleotides: TGCGCCAGCAGCTTGGGTCTTCCCTCTGGAAACACCATATATTTT.

The V gene is TRBV7-2, the J gene TRBJ1-2; D gene ambiguous. The CDR3 extends over 14 amino acids. CDR1 SGHTA and CDR2 FQGNSA come from the germline V gene. V lost 0 bases and J lost 4, with 9 bases in between. The CDR3 here is CASSLALGIYGYTF. CDR3 coding DNA: TGTGCCAGCAGCTTAGCGCTTGGGATCTATGGCTACACCTTC.

The chain links TRBV24-1 to TRBJ2-2, with TRBD1 identical over 12 bases. This CDR3 region has 14 residues. The V segment lost 10 bases and the J segment 6 bases; nucleotides outside the gene matches: 5. The germline CDR1 and CDR2 sequences are KGHDR and SFDVKD. The CDR3: CATTGQGAPGELFF. The CDR3 DNA is TGTGCCACAACGGGACAGGGGGCTCCCGGGGAGCTGTTTTTT.

V gene TRBV11-2 combines with J gene TRBJ2-3, with D uncertain. The germline CDR1 and CDR2 sequences are SGHAT and FQNNGV. V was shortened by 4 bases and J by 2 bases, with 19 bases between the two germline ends. This CDR3 has 17 amino acids. The CDR3 DNA follows: TGTGCCAGCAGCTCAAAACTCCGGGCCCTGGACACAGATACGCAGTATTTT. Protein product: CASSSKLRALDTDTQYF.

The chain is built from TRBV12-3 or TRBV12-4 and TRBJ2-7; tentative D call: TRBD1 (5 bases). This CDR3 comprises 13 residues. The V and J ends lost 3 bases and 2 bases respectively, with 8 bases between them. In nucleotides, the CDR3 is TGTGCCAGCAGTTTGTCAGGGCCCTACGAGCAGTACTTC. The encoded protein is CASSLSGPYEQYF.

This rearrangement joins TRBV10-3 to TRBJ2-5; 10 nucleotides align to TRBD2. With V trimmed by 2 bases and J by 5 bases, 5 bases remained unmatched. This CDR3 has 15 residues. The V gene's germline CDR1 is ENHRY and CDR2 SYGVKD. DNA of the CDR3: TGTGCCATCAGTGAGGGGACTAGCGTTGGGGAGACCCAGTACTTC. Translating it yields CAISEGTSVGETQYF.

The gene calls are TRBV11-2 and TRBJ2-5, with D possibly TRBD2 on 6 matching bases. Germline V CDR1 and CDR2: SGHAT, FQNNGV. The CDR3 totals 12 residues. Trimming cost V 4 bases and J 4 bases, with 7 bases left between them. Written as DNA, the CDR3 is TGTGCCAGCAGCTCTAGCGTAGAGACCCAGTACTTC. The encoded protein is CASSSSVETQYF.

The gene calls are TRBV5-6 and TRBJ1-2; 9 nucleotides align to TRBD1. Per the germline V gene, CDR1 is SGHDT and CDR2 is YYEEEE. J was trimmed by 3 bases and V by 0 bases; bases with no gene match: 3. This CDR3 region has 15 residues. The CDR3 nucleotides are TGTGCCAGCAGCTTGGCACAGGGGGCAGACTATGGCTACACCTTC. It yields the protein CASSLAQGADYGYTF.

This clone appeared once. The V gene is TRBV5-8, the J gene TRBJ1-4; 8 nucleotides line up with TRBD1. The junction had 5 bases not matched to a gene; V was cut back by 4 bases and J by 0 bases. The germline V gene has CDR1 SGHTS and CDR2 YDEGEE. This CDR3 comprises 16 residues. DNA for the CDR3: TGTGCCAGCAGCATATTACAGGGGGCAACTAATGAAAAACTGTTTTTT. Its translation: CASSILQGATNEKLFF. The variable domain in full, completed from reference TRBV5-8 and TRBJ1-4, reads EAGVTQSPTHLIKTRGQQATLRCSPISGHTSVYWYQQALGLGLQFLLWYDEGEERNRGNFPPRFSGRQFPNYSSELNVNALELEDSALYLCASSILQGATNEKLFFGSGTQLSVL.

V gene TRBV7-8 combines with J gene TRBJ1-6; a weak D match, TRBD1 (6 bases). V gave up 4 bases and J gave up 6 bases, with 7 bases separating them. The CDR3 has 13 residues. The germline V gene encodes CDR1 SGHVS and CDR2 FQNEAQ. In DNA, the CDR3 is TGTGCCAGCAGCTCGGACAGTAATTCACCCCTCCACTTT. Residues: CASSSDSNSPLHF. Combining the CDR3 with reference TRBV7-8 and TRBJ1-6 gives the whole variable domain GAGVSQSPRYKVAKRGQDVALRCDPISGHVSLFWYQQALGQGPEFLTYFQNEAQLDKSGLPSDRFFAERPEGSVSTLKIQRTQQEDSAVYLCASSSDSNSPLHFGNGTRLTVT.

This clone was seen only a few times. This chain joins TRBV5-1 and TRBJ1-5; 10 nucleotides match TRBD1. This CDR3 comprises 16 residues. Germline trimming cut 4 bases from V and 0 bases from J; bases unmatched to any gene: 4. CDR1 and CDR2 from the germline V gene are SGHRS and YFSETQ. This CDR3 is CASSVGTGDSNQPQHF. As DNA, the CDR3 is TGCGCCAGCAGCGTAGGGACAGGGGATAGCAATCAGCCCCAGCATTTT.

The J gene is TRBJ1-1, the V gene TRBV5-4; D is perhaps TRBD1 (5 bases). Trimming removed 0 bases from V and 2 bases from J, with 14 bases in between. The CDR3 is 16 amino acids. Germline V gives CDR1 SGHNT, CDR2 YYREEE (reference sequence). CDR3 coding DNA: TGTGCCAGCAGCTTGGACTTGGGACGGACTAACACTGAAGCTTTCTTT. Amino acid sequence: CASSLDLGRTNTEAFF.

The rearrangement links TRBV11-3 to TRBJ2-4, with D possibly TRBD2 on 5 matching bases. The CDR3 is 19 amino acids. The germline CDR1 and CDR2 sequences are SGHNT and YENEEA. Trimming removed 3 bases from V and 0 bases from J, with 21 bases in between. CDR3 sequence: CASSFGGREPELAKNIQYF. The CDR3 DNA reads TGTGCCAGCAGCTTCGGAGGAAGGGAGCCAGAACTAGCCAAAAACATTCAGTACTTC.

The V and J genes are TRBV4-2 and TRBJ2-1; 12 nucleotides agree with TRBD2. The junction had 2 bases not matched to a gene; V was cut back by 5 bases and J by 6 bases. The CDR3 has 14 residues. CDR1 LGHNA and CDR2 YNFKEQ come from the germline V gene. CDR3 protein: CASSSSGGANEQFF. The CDR3 DNA sequence: TGTGCCAGCAGCTCTAGCGGGGGGGCCAATGAGCAGTTCTTC.

The J gene is TRBJ1-4, the V gene TRBV29-1, with unresolved D. Trimming took off 5 bases at V and 8 bases at J, with 15 bases between the two ends. The CDR3 consists of 13 residues. CDR1 SQVTM and CDR2 ANQGSEA come from the germline V gene. CDR3 sequence reads: CSVLVRVDEKLFF. DNA for the CDR3: TGCAGCGTTTTGGTAAGGGTCGACGAAAAACTGTTTTTT.